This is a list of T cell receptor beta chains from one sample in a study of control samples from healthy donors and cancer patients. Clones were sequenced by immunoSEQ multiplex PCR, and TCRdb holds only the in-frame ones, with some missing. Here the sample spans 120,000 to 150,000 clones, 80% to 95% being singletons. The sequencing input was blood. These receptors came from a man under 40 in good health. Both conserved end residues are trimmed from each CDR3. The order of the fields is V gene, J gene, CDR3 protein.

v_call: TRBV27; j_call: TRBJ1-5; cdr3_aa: ASSLPGQPQH
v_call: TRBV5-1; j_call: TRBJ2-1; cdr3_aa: ASSLGPNYNEQF
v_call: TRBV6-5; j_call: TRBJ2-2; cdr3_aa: ASSYRVWGVAGELF
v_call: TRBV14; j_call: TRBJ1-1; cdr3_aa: ASSQTGLTGTEAF
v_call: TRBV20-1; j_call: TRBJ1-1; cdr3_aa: SASGRQGRGTEAF
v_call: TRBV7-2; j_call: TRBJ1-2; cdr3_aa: ASSLGAGDNYGYT
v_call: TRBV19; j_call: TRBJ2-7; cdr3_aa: ASSKTGGPLYEQY
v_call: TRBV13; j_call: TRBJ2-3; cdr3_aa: ASSQRLAVTDTQY
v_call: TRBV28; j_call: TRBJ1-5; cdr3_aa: ASSSMDSNRQPQH
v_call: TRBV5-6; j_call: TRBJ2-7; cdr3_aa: ASSLNSFGEQY
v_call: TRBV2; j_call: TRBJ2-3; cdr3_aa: ASSEALQADTQY
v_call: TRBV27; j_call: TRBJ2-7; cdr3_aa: ASSLAGEGSYEQY
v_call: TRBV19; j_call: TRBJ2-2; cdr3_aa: ASSIITGGSGELF
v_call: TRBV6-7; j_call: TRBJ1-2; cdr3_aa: ASSPGGDRGGWDGYT
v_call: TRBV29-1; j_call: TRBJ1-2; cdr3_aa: SVDAVGTGGPLGYT
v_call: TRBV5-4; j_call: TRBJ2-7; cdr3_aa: ASSISGPPDEQY
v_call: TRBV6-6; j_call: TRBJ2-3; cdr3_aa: ASSYGQHTSTDTQY
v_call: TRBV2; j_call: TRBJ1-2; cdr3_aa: ASSVSSHGYT